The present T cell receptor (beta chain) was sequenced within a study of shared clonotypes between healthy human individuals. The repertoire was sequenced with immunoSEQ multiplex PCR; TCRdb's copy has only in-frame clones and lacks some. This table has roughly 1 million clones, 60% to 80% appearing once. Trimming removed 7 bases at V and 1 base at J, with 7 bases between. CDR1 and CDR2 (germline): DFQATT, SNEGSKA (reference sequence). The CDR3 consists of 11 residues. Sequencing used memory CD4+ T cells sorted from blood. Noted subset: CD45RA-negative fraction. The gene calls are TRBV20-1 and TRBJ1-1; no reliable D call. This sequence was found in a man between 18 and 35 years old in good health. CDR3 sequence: CSGRRNTEAFF. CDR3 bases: TGCAGTGGACGGAGGAACACTGAAGCTTTCTTT.